The 15 T cell receptor beta chains below come from one sample, sequenced in a study of T cell repertoires in cytomegalovirus infection. Their antigen targets remain unknown. Each CDR3 protein gets one entry after TCRdb re-called the reads with MiXCR. The sample has 800,000 to 950,000 distinct CDR3 sequences; approximately 32% are singletons. Sequencing was performed on cultured CD8+ T cells from PBMCs, taken from culture after CMV antigen stimulation. The origin of the receptors is a human donor in good health (CMV status not recorded). Some clones in this sample may be carry-over from other donors' samples.

A few counts support this clonotype. The chain uses TRBV19 and TRBJ2-1; D is unclear. V was trimmed by 5 bases and J by 5 bases, leaving 10 bases between them. Germline-derived CDR1 and CDR2 are LNHDA and SQIVND (reference sequence). This CDR3 has 13 residues. The CDR3 loop is CASSFFIDNEQFF. DNA of the CDR3: TGTGCCAGTAGTTTCTTTATAGACAATGAGCAGTTCTTC.

Details on this clonotype: The junction does not match germline at one end; this may be a read error. This chain uses TRBV3-1 with TRBJ2-1; the match to TRBD2 covers 7 bases. Per the germline V gene, CDR1 is LGHDT and CDR2 is YNNKEL (reference sequence). The CDR3 sequence is 15 residues long. CDR3 amino acids: CTSSQASGANNEQFF. Here the CDR3 DNA reads TGTACCAGCAGCCAAGCGAGCGGGGCGAACAATGAGCAGTTCTTC.

For this clonotype: This may stem from a read error, because a much larger clone lies one nucleotide away. This chain uses TRBV5-1 with TRBJ1-2, with D possibly matching TRBD1 (5 bases). The V end was cut by 3 bases, the J end by 8 bases, with 11 bases between. The CDR3 is 12 residues long. Germline V gives CDR1 SGHRS, CDR2 YFSETQ. The CDR3 DNA reads as TGCGCCAGCAGCTGGGCAGGGAGCGGCTACACCTTC. Its translation is CASSWAGSGYTF.

This clonotype was observed at least ten times. V and J are TRBV7-9 and TRBJ2-2; weak D call: TRBD1 (6 bases). Trimming cost V 5 bases and J 1 base, with 11 bases left between them. The germline V gene encodes CDR1 SEHNR and CDR2 FQNEAQ (reference sequence). This CDR3 region has 15 residues. For the CDR3, the DNA is TGTGCCAGCAGCACTAAACAGGGGAACACCGGGGAGCTGTTTTTT. This translates into CASSTKQGNTGELFF.

The rearrangement joins TRBV11-3 to TRBJ1-1, with a tentative D call TRBD1 (5 bases). Trimming took off 1 base at V and 1 base at J, with 10 bases between the two ends. Germline loops: CDR1 SGHNT, CDR2 YENEEA. The CDR3 has 15 residues. CDR3 protein: CASSLGSRGNTEAFF. In DNA, the CDR3 is TGTGCCAGCAGCTTAGGAAGTAGGGGGAACACTGAAGCTTTCTTT.

The table lists this clonotype with many counts. The rearrangement uses TRBV7-8 and TRBJ2-3; 7 bases agree with TRBD2. Germline lookup yields CDR1 SGHVS and CDR2 FQNEAQ. The CDR3 covers 16 residues. V lost 3 bases, J lost 2 bases, and 8 bases stayed unmatched. The CDR3 is CASSFRSSGHTDTQYF. DNA of the CDR3: TGTGCCAGCAGCTTTCGTTCTAGCGGCCACACAGATACGCAGTATTTT.

In the case of this clonotype: This sequence may be a read error, since a much larger clone differs from it by one base. V usage is TRBV7-6 and J usage is TRBJ2-1; D is possibly TRBD2 (5 bases). CDR1 and CDR2 (germline): SGHVS, FNYEAQ. Trimming left V 5 bases short and J 5 bases short, with 16 bases between. CDR3 length: 15 amino acids. CDR3 protein: CASSLTGLADNEQFF. CDR3 nucleotide sequence: TGTGCCAGCAGCCTGACCGGACTGGCTGACAATGAGCAGTTCTTC.

On this clonotype: This clone may be a read error of a much larger clone one base away. This chain links TRBV20-1 with TRBJ1-1, with D unclear. Germline V lookup: CDR1 DFQATT, CDR2 SNEGSKA (reference sequence). Between the trimmed V and J ends, which lost 0 bases and 3 bases, there was a span of 17 bases. The CDR3 length is 16 residues. In nucleotides, the CDR3 is TGCAGTGCTAGAGATCGGAGGGTCACATCCGACACTGAAGCTTTCTTT. It is translated as CSARDRRVTSDTEAFF.

This chain connects TRBV6-8 to TRBJ2-3; D remains ambiguous. This CDR3 region has 12 residues. Trimming removed 4 bases from V and 4 bases from J, with 6 bases in between. CDR1 and CDR2 (germline): MNHGY, SAAAGT. The CDR3 nucleotides read TGTGCCAGCAGTTCTTACGCAGATACGCAGTATTTT. Protein: CASSSYADTQYF.

The chain uses TRBV18 and TRBJ2-1, with unresolved D. Germline-derived CDR1 and CDR2 are KGHSH and LQKENI. CDR3 length: 13 residues. CDR3 nucleotides: TGTGCTACAGAAAGTTCCTCCTACAATGAGCAGTTCTTC. Translated, it gives CATESSSYNEQFF. Combining the CDR3 with reference TRBV18 and TRBJ2-1 gives the whole variable domain NAGVMQNPRHLVRRRGQEARLRCSPMKGHSHVYWYRQLPEEGLKFMVYLQKENIIDESGMPKERFSAEFPKEGPSILRIQQVVRGDSAAYFCATESSSYNEQFFGPGTRLTVL.

This chain connects TRBV4-1 to TRBJ1-6; D remains unclear. Germline V CDR1 and CDR2: MGHRA, YSYEKL. Trimming cost V 0 bases and J 6 bases, with 15 bases left between them. The CDR3 runs to 17 residues. The CDR3 DNA follows: TGCGCCAGCAGCCAAGATTTTCGGGAAGGGATTAATTCACCCCTCCACTTT. Amino acids: CASSQDFREGINSPLHF.

This clonotype was counted between two and nine times. This chain uses TRBV19 with TRBJ1-5; possibly TRBD1 for D (5 bases). Trimming cost V 7 bases and J 6 bases, with 13 bases left between them. CDR1 is LNHDA and CDR2 is SQIVND in the germline V gene (reference sequence). CDR3 length equals 13 residues. The CDR3 protein is CASTMDNTQPQHF. For the CDR3, the DNA is TGTGCCAGTACCATGGACAATACTCAGCCCCAGCATTTT.

The chain links TRBV5-1 to TRBJ2-7; TRBD1 aligns across 9 bases. Trimming took 0 bases from V and 6 from J; bases not matched to a gene: 7. This CDR3 is built from 15 residues. Per the germline V gene, CDR1 is SGHRS and CDR2 is YFSETQ. The CDR3 bases are TGCGCCAGCAGCTTGGATTGGACAGGGGACCCCGAGCAGTACTTC. This sequence encodes CASSLDWTGDPEQYF.

The chain carries TRBV27 and TRBJ2-7; the D gene is possibly TRBD1 (5 bases). The CDR3 covers 15 residues. Germline CDR1 reads MNHEY; CDR2 reads SMNVEV (reference sequence). With 2 bases removed from V and 4 bases from J, the gap between germline ends came to 15 bases. CDR3 region: CASSLRGSTSYEQYV. The CDR3 nucleotides are TGTGCCAGCAGTTTAAGGGGCAGTACGTCTTACGAGCAGTACGTC.

This clonotype has a count of ten or more. The CDR3 protein is CASSPNRVGTNTGELFF. CDR3 DNA: TGTGCCAGCAGCCCGAATAGGGTGGGAACGAACACCGGGGAGCTGTTTTTT. V is TRBV7-9 and J is TRBJ2-2; D unresolved. The CDR3 is made up of 17 amino acids. Trimming cost V 5 bases and J 0 bases, with 16 bases left between them. Germline values: CDR1 SEHNR, CDR2 FQNEAQ (reference sequence).